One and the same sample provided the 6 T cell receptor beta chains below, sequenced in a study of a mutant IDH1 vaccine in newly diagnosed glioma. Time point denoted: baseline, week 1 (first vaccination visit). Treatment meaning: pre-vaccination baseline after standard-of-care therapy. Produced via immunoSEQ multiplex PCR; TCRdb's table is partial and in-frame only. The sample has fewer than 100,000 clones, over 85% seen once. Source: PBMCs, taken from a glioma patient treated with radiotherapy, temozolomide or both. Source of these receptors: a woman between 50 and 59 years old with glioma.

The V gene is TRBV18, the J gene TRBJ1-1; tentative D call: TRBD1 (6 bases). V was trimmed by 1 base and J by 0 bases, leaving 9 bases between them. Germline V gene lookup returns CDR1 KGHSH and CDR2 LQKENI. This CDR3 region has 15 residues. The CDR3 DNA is TGTGCCAGCTCACCACAGGACAGAATGAACACTGAAGCTTTCTTT. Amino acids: CASSPQDRMNTEAFF.

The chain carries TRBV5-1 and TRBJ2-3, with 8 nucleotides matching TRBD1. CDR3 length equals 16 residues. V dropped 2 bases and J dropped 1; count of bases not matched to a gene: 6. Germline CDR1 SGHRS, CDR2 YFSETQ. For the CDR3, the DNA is TGCGCCAGCAGCTTCGCGACAGGGGCCCGCACAGATACGCAGTATTTT. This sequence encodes CASSFATGARTDTQYF. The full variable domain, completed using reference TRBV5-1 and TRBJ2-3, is KAGVTQTPRYLIKTRGQQVTLSCSPISGHRSVSWYQQTPGQGLQFLFEYFSETQRNKGNFPGRFSGRQFSNSRSEMNVSTLELGDSALYLCASSFATGARTDTQYFGPGTRLTVL.

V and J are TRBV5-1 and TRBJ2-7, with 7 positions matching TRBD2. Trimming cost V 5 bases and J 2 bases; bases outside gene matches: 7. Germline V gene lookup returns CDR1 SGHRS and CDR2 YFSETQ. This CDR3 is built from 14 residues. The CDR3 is CASRVSGLAYEQYF. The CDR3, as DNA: TGCGCCAGCAGAGTTTCCGGACTAGCCTACGAGCAGTACTTC.

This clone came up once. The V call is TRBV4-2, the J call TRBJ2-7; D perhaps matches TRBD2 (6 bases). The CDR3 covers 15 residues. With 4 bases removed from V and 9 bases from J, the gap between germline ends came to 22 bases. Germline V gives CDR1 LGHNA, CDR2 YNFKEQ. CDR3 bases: TGTGCCAGCAGCCCGGGGGTTAGCGGTCCAGTAGGGCAGTACTTC. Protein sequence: CASSPGVSGPVGQYF.

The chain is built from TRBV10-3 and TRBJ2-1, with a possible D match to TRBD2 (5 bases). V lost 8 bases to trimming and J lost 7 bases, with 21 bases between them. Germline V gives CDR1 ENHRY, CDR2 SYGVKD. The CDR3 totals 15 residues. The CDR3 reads CAIGGSAGVGNEQFF. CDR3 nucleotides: TGTGCCATCGGAGGAAGTGCCGGAGTAGGAAATGAGCAGTTCTTC.

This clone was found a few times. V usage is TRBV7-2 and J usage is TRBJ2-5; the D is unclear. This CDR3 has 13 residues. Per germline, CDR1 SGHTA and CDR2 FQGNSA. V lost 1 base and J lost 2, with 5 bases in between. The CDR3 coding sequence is TGTGCCAGCAGCTTAGGACGTCAAGAGACCCAGTACTTC. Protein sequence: CASSLGRQETQYF.